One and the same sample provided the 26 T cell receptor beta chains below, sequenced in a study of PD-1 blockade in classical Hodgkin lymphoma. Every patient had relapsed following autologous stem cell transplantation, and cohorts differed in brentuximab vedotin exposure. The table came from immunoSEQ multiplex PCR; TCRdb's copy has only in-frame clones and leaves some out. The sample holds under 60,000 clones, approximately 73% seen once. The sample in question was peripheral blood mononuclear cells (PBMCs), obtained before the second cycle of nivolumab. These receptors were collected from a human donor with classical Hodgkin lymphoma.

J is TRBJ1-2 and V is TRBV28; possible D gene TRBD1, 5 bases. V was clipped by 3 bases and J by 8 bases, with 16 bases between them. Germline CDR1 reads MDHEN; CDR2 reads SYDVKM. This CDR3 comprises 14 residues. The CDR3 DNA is TGTGCCAGCAGTTTCGCGAGAGGGGAAAAGGGCTACACCTTC. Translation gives CASSFARGEKGYTF.

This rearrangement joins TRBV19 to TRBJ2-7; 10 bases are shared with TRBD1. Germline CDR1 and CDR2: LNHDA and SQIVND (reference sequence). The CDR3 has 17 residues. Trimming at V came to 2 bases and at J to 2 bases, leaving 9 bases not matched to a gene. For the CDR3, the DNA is TGTGCCAGTAGTATAAGGGCCCGGGACAGGGGCCCCTACGAGCAGTACTTC. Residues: CASSIRARDRGPYEQYF.

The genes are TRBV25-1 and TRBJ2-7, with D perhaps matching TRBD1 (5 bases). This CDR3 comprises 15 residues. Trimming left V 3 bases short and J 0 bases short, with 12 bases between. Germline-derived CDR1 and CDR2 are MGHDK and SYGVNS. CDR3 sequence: CASSEYIDSSYEQYF. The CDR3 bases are TGTGCCAGCAGTGAGTATATAGACAGCTCCTACGAGCAGTACTTC.

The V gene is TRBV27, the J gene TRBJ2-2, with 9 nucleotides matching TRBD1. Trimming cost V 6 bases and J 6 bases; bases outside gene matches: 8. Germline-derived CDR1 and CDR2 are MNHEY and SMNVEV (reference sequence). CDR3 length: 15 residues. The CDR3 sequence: CASRQGADIAGELFF. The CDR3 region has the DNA TGTGCCAGCAGACAGGGGGCCGATATCGCCGGGGAGCTGTTTTTT.

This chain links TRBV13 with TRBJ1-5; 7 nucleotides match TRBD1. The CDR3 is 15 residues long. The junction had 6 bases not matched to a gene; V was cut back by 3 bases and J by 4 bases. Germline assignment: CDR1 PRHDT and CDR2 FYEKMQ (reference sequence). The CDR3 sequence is CASSLSRGQNQPQHF. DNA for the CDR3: TGTGCCAGCAGCTTGTCTCGGGGACAGAATCAGCCCCAGCATTTT.

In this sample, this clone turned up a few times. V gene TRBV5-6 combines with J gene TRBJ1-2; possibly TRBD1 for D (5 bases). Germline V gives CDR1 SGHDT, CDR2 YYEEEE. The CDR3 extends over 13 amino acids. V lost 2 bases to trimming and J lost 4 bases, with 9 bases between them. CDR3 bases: TGTGCCAGCAGCTTTTGGGGGGGCTATGGCTACACCTTC. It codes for CASSFWGGYGYTF.

CDR3: CASRGTGKPSGANVLTF. The CDR3 bases are TGTGCCAGCAGAGGGACAGGGAAACCCTCTGGGGCCAACGTCCTGACTTTC. The chain links TRBV27 to TRBJ2-6, with TRBD1 identical over 9 bases. The CDR3 covers 17 residues. Germline CDR1 and CDR2: MNHEY and SMNVEV (reference sequence). V gave up 6 bases and J gave up 0 bases; unmatched junction bases: 6.

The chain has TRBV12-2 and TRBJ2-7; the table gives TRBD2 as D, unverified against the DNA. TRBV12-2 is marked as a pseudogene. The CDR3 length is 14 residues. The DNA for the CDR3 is TGTGCAAGTCGCTTCCCGGGGGAGACCTACGAGCAGTACTTC. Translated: CASRFPGETYEQYF.

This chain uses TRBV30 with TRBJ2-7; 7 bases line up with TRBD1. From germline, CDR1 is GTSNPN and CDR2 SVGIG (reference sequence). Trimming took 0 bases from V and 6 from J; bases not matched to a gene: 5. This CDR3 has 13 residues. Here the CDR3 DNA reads TGTGCCTGGAGTGTACAAGGGGGCAGCGAGCAGTACTTC. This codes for CAWSVQGGSEQYF.

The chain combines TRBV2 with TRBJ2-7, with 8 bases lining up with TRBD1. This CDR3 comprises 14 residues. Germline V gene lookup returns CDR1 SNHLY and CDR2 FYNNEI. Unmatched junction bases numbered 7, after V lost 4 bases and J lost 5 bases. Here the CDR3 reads CASSGWTGTNEQYF. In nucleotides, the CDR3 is TGTGCCAGCAGTGGGTGGACAGGGACGAACGAGCAGTACTTC.

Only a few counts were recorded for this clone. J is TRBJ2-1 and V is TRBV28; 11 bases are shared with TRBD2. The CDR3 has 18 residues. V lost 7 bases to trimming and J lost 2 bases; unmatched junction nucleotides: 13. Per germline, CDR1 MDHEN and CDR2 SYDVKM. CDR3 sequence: CASTIGLAGGVTYNEQFF. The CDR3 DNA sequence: TGTGCCAGCACCATCGGGCTAGCGGGAGGTGTCACCTACAATGAGCAGTTCTTC.

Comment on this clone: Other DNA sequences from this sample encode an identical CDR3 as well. The CDR3 loop is CASSPGQINQPQHF. The CDR3 DNA reads as TGTGCCAGCAGCCCAGGACAGATCAATCAGCCCCAGCATTTT. The chain has TRBV7-9 and TRBJ1-5; D possibly corresponds to TRBD1 (6 bases). Germline V gene sequence: CDR1 SEHNR, CDR2 FQNEAQ (reference sequence). CDR3 length: 14 amino acids. The V gene lost 5 bases and the J gene lost 3 bases, with 11 bases spanning the gap.

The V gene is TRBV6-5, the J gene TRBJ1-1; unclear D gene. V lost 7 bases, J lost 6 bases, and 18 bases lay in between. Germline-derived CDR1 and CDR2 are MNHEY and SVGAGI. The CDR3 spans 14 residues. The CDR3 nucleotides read TGTGCCAGCACCACCGGGATGAGTTTCTCTGAAGCTTTCTTT. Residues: CASTTGMSFSEAFF.

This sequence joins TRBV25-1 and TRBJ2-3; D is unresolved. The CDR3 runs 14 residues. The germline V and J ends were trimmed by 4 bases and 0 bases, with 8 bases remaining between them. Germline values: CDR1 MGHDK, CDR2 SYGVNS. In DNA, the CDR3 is TGTGCCAGCAGTGTGACACTTAGCACAGATACGCAGTATTTT. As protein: CASSVTLSTDTQYF.

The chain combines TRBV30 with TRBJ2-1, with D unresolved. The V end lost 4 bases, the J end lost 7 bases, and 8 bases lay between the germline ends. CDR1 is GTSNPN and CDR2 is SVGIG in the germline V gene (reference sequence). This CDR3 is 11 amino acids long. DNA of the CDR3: TGTGCCTGGAAAACAGTTAATGAGCAGTTCTTC. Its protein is CAWKTVNEQFF.

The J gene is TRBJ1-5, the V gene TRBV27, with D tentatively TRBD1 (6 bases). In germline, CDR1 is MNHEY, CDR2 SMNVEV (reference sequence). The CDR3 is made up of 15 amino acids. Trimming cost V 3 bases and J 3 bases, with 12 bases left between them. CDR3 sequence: CASSLRQVPNQPQHF. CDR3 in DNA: TGTGCCAGCAGTTTGAGACAGGTTCCCAATCAGCCCCAGCATTTT.

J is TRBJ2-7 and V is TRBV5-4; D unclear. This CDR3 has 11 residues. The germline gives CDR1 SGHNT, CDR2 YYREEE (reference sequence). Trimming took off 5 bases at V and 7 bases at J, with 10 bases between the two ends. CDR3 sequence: CASSRGREQYF. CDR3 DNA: TGTGCCAGCAGTCGAGGACGGGAGCAGTACTTC.

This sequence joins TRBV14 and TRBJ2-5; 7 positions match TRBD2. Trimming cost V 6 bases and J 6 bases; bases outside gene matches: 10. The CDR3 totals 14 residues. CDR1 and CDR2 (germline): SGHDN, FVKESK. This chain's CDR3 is CASSDWGGTKTQYF. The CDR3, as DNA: TGTGCCAGCAGTGACTGGGGGGGTACGAAGACCCAGTACTTC.

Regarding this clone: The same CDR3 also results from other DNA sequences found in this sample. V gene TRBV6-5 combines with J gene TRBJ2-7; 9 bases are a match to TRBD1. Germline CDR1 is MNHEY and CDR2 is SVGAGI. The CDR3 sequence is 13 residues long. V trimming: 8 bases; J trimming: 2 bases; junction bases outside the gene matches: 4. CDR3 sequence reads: CASSRTGAYEQYF. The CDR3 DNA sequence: TGTGCCAGCTCCCGGACAGGGGCCTACGAGCAGTACTTC.

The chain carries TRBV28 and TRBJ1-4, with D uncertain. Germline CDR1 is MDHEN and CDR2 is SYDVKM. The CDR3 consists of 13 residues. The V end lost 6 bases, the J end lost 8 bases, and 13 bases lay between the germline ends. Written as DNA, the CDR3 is TGTGCCAGCAGACTCGAAGCGGTCGAAAAACTGTTTTTT. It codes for CASRLEAVEKLFF.

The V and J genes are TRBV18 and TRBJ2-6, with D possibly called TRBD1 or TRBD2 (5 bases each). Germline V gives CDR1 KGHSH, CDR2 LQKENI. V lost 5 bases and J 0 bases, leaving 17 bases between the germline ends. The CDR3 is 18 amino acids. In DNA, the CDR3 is TGTGCCAGCTCAAGTACCGGGACGGTATTCTCTGGGGCCAACGTCCTGACTTTC. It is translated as CASSSTGTVFSGANVLTF.

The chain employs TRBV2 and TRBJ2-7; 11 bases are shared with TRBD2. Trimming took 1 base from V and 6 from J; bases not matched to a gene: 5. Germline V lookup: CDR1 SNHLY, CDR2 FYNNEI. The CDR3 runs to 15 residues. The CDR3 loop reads CASSEVLAGVAEQYF. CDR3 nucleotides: TGTGCCAGCAGTGAAGTACTAGCGGGAGTTGCCGAGCAGTACTTC.

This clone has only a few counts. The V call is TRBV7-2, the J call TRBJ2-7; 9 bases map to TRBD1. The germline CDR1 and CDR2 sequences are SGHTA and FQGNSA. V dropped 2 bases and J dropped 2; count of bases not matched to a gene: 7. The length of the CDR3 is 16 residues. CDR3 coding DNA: TGTGCCAGCAGCTTACGACAGGGGGACCGTACCTACGAGCAGTACTTC. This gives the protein CASSLRQGDRTYEQYF.

CDR3 nucleotide sequence: TGTGCCAGTAAGGCCCGCCCCACAGATACGCAGTATTTT. Amino acid sequence: CASKARPTDTQYF. This rearrangement joins TRBV19 to TRBJ2-3, with D hard to call. Between the trimmed V and J ends, which lost 7 bases and 2 bases, there was a span of 10 bases. The CDR3 has 13 residues. Germline CDR1 reads LNHDA; CDR2 reads SQIVND (reference sequence). Complete variable domain (other parts from reference TRBV19 and TRBJ2-3): DGGITQSPKYLFRKEGQNVTLSCEQNLNHDAMYWYRQDPGQGLRLIYYSQIVNDFQKGDIAEGYSVSREKKESFPLTVTSAQKNPTAFYLCASKARPTDTQYFGPGTRLTVL.

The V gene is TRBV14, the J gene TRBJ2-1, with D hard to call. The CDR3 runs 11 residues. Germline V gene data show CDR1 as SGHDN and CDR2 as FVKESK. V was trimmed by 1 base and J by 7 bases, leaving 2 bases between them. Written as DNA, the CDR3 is TGTGCCAGCAGCCAAGTAAATGAGCAGTTCTTC. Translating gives CASSQVNEQFF.

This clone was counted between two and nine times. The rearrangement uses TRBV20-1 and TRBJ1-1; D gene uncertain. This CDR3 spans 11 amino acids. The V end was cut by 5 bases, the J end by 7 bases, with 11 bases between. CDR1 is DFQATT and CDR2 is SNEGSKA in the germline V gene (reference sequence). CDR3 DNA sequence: TGCAGTGCTCTTTCGGACTTTGAAGCTTTCTTT. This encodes CSALSDFEAFF.